Below, 31 T cell receptor beta chains from the same sample are listed, as sequenced in a study of shared clonotypes between healthy human individuals. Only in-frame clones appear in the TCRdb table, and some are missing; sequencing was by immunoSEQ multiplex PCR. Among under 600,000 clones, about 96% were seen once, and the ten largest hold 0.057%. The material sequenced was naive CD4+ T cells sorted from blood. Documented subset: CD45RA+ positively selected. The receptor set was obtained from a woman in her 30s in good health.

The rearrangement joins TRBV6-1 to TRBJ1-5, with D uncertain. The CDR3 is 16 residues long. The V end lost 2 bases, the J end lost 0 bases, and 11 bases lay between the germline ends. The germline CDR1 and CDR2 sequences are MNHNS and SASEGT. The CDR3 is CASSENHWNSNQPQHF. DNA for the CDR3: TGTGCCAGCAGTGAAAACCACTGGAATAGCAATCAGCCCCAGCATTTT.

This clone was detected only once. The chain recombines TRBV7-9 with TRBJ2-2; D perhaps matches TRBD1 (6 bases). Trimming pared 5 bases from V and 6 bases from J, leaving 13 bases between. Germline lookup yields CDR1 SEHNR and CDR2 FQNEAQ (reference sequence). This CDR3 contains 14 residues. This chain's CDR3 is CASSQSTGPGELFF. DNA for the CDR3: TGTGCCAGCAGCCAGTCCACAGGGCCCGGGGAGCTGTTTTTT.

This chain links TRBV6-5 with TRBJ1-4; a possible D gene is TRBD1 (5 bases). Trimming left V 5 bases short and J 3 bases short, with 13 bases between. This CDR3 is built from 15 residues. Germline V gene lookup returns CDR1 MNHEY and CDR2 SVGAGI. CDR3 bases: TGTGCCAGCAGTACCTCAGGGAAGTCTAATGAAAAACTGTTTTTT. Translated: CASSTSGKSNEKLFF.

This clone showed up just once. V usage is TRBV6-5 and J usage is TRBJ2-5, with TRBD1 matching over 9 bases. CDR1 and CDR2 from the germline V gene are MNHEY and SVGAGI. V lost 0 bases to trimming and J lost 5 bases; unmatched junction nucleotides: 7. The CDR3 is 16 amino acids. CDR3 sequence: CASSYSGQGTGETQYF. The DNA of the CDR3 is TGTGCCAGCAGTTACTCCGGACAGGGGACGGGGGAGACCCAGTACTTC.

This chain links TRBV29-1 with TRBJ2-3; 7 bases are a match to TRBD1. With V trimmed by 7 bases and J by 0 bases, 7 bases remained unmatched. Germline V lookup: CDR1 SQVTM, CDR2 ANQGSEA. This CDR3 is 14 amino acids long. As DNA, the CDR3 is TGCAGCGGGACCCGGGACAGTAGCACAGATACGCAGTATTTT. Its protein is CSGTRDSSTDTQYF.

The chain links TRBV28 to TRBJ2-5; D is perhaps TRBD2 (6 bases). The DNA matches TRBJ2-7 better at its end, which makes the J call doubtful. There are 13 residues in the CDR3. The germline V gene has CDR1 MDHEN and CDR2 SYDVKM. The CDR3 region is CASGTPSSYEQYF. Written as DNA, the CDR3 is TGTGCCAGCGGGACTCCGAGCTCCTACGAGCAGTACTTC.

The chain carries TRBV11-2 and TRBJ2-3; 12 bases fit TRBD2. CDR1 SGHAT and CDR2 FQNNGV come from the germline V gene. The trim removed 0 bases at V and 5 bases at J, leaving 9 bases unmatched. CDR3 length equals 18 residues. The CDR3 spells CASSLDWGTSGRGDTQYF. The CDR3 DNA sequence: TGTGCCAGCAGCTTAGATTGGGGGACTAGCGGGCGCGGAGATACGCAGTATTTT.

The chain recombines TRBV19 with TRBJ1-1; a possible D gene is TRBD1 (6 bases). Germline CDR1 reads LNHDA; CDR2 reads SQIVND (reference sequence). Between the trimmed V and J ends, which lost 6 bases and 4 bases, there was a span of 12 bases. The CDR3 spans 13 residues. The CDR3 bases are TGTGCCAGTAGGGGAACAGGGCCCACTGAAGCTTTCTTT. As protein: CASRGTGPTEAFF.

The CDR3 region has the DNA TGTGCCAGCAGCCCGTGGGAGGGGCTTTACAATGAGCAGTTCTTC. The encoded protein is CASSPWEGLYNEQFF. V and J are TRBV7-3 and TRBJ2-1; 7 bases are shared with TRBD2. The CDR3 is 15 residues long. Losses at the gene ends were 5 bases for V and 4 bases for J; bases not matched to a gene: 8. Germline V gene lookup returns CDR1 SGHTA and CDR2 FQGTGA.

V and J are TRBV5-1 and TRBJ2-7, with 7 bases lining up with TRBD2. Germline V gives CDR1 SGHRS, CDR2 YFSETQ. V lost 0 bases and J lost 1; bases outside the gene matches: 7. This CDR3 region has 16 residues. The CDR3 loop reads CASSLGVQAGSYEQYF. In DNA, the CDR3 is TGCGCCAGCAGCTTGGGAGTCCAAGCGGGGTCCTACGAGCAGTACTTC. The full variable domain, with the rest looked up from reference TRBV5-1 and TRBJ2-7, is KAGVTQTPRYLIKTRGQQVTLSCSPISGHRSVSWYQQTPGQGLQFLFEYFSETQRNKGNFPGRFSGRQFSNSRSEMNVSTLELGDSALYLCASSLGVQAGSYEQYFGPGTRLTVT.

The chain joins TRBV5-6 to TRBJ2-7; 10 bases align to TRBD2. CDR1 is SGHDT, CDR2 YYEEEE, per germline. V shed 3 bases, J shed 3 bases, and the junction held 6 bases outside the gene matches. The CDR3 is 15 residues long. In nucleotides, the CDR3 is TGTGCCAGCAGCTCAGGCGAGCGGGAGGGCTACGAGCAGTACTTC. It translates to CASSSGEREGYEQYF.

V is TRBV6-6 and J is TRBJ2-1, with TRBD2 identical over 10 bases. This CDR3 comprises 16 residues. V trimming: 2 bases; J trimming: 2 bases; junction bases outside the gene matches: 3. CDR1 and CDR2 from the germline V gene are MNHNY and SVGAGI (reference sequence). The CDR3 bases are TGTGCCAGCAGTTACAGAGCGGGAGGGACCTACAATGAGCAGTTCTTC. This sequence encodes CASSYRAGGTYNEQFF.

There are a few counts of this clone. This chain joins TRBV28 and TRBJ1-5; D unclear. The CDR3 has 12 amino acids. Trimming stripped 6 bases from V and 3 bases from J, with 6 bases between. CDR1 and CDR2 from the germline V gene are MDHEN and SYDVKM. The CDR3 coding sequence is TGTGCCAGCAGACAGCACAATCAGCCCCAGCATTTT. As protein: CASRQHNQPQHF.

The V call is TRBV2, the J call TRBJ2-1, with a tentative D call TRBD2 (5 bases). Germline values: CDR1 SNHLY, CDR2 FYNNEI. The CDR3 sequence is 11 residues long. V shed 5 bases and J shed 15 bases, with 14 bases lying between them. The CDR3 region is CASSLEEVAFF. In nucleotides, the CDR3 is TGTGCCAGCAGTCTCGAGGAGGTTGCGTTCTTC.

The CDR3 nucleotides read TGTGCCAGCAGCTTAGATGGCGCTCAGCCCCAGCATTTT. Its protein is CASSLDGAQPQHF. The chain has TRBV7-2 and TRBJ1-5, with D unclear. V was cut by 1 base and J by 6 bases, with 7 bases left in between. Germline assignment: CDR1 SGHTA and CDR2 FQGNSA. The CDR3 loop spans 13 amino acids.

The J gene is TRBJ2-7, the V gene TRBV25-1; 10 bases agree with TRBD1. Germline lookup yields CDR1 MGHDK and CDR2 SYGVNS. The J segment lost 6 bases and the V segment lost 2 bases, leaving 13 bases of the junction unmatched. CDR3 length: 17 amino acids. CDR3 DNA: TGTGCCAGCAGTGAAAGGATAAGGACAGGGGGGAGAGGCGAGCAGTACTTC. Translating it yields CASSERIRTGGRGEQYF.

The chain uses TRBV10-2 and TRBJ2-2; TRBD2 aligns across 12 bases. Germline lookup yields CDR1 WSHSY and CDR2 SAAADI. The CDR3 consists of 15 residues. The junction had 3 bases not matched to a gene; V was cut back by 6 bases and J by 4 bases. The CDR3 bases are TGCGCCAGCAGGGCGGGACTAGCGGGCACCGGGGAGCTGTTTTTT. Translating it yields CASRAGLAGTGELFF.

The chain employs TRBV28 and TRBJ1-2; D is ambiguous. This CDR3 spans 14 amino acids. Trimming cost V 6 bases and J 0 bases, with 11 bases left between them. Per the germline V gene, CDR1 is MDHEN and CDR2 is SYDVKM. The CDR3 nucleotides are TGTGCCAGCAGGCAGGCCGGGTCTAACTATGGCTACACCTTC. Amino acid sequence: CASRQAGSNYGYTF.

The rearrangement links TRBV4-1 to TRBJ1-5; D gene uncertain. CDR3 size: 14 residues. V was shortened by 1 base and J by 4 bases, with 8 bases between the two germline ends. CDR1 is MGHRA and CDR2 is YSYEKL in the germline V gene. As DNA, the CDR3 is TGCGCCAGCAGCCAAGGGGTGGCGAATCAGCCCCAGCATTTT. Its translation is CASSQGVANQPQHF.

The chain employs TRBV18 and TRBJ2-7; 8 positions match TRBD2. Germline-derived CDR1 and CDR2 are KGHSH and LQKENI. CDR3 length: 18 residues. V lost 0 bases to trimming and J lost 3 bases; unmatched junction nucleotides: 13. The CDR3 protein is CASSPPLLAGSLHYEQYF. Written as DNA, the CDR3 is TGTGCCAGCTCACCACCCCTTCTAGCGGGCTCACTCCACTACGAGCAGTACTTC.

The chain combines TRBV11-2 with TRBJ2-2; 7 bases are a match to TRBD1. This CDR3 is built from 16 residues. The ends lost 5 bases at V and 7 bases at J; junction bases unmatched: 13. CDR1 is SGHAT, CDR2 FQNNGV, per germline. The CDR3 is CASSPIDRVFSGELFF. CDR3 sequence (DNA): TGTGCCAGCAGCCCCATAGACAGGGTCTTCAGCGGGGAGCTGTTTTTT.

The V and J genes are TRBV28 and TRBJ2-5, with TRBD1 as a possible D gene (5 bases). V lost 8 bases and J 4 bases, leaving 8 bases between the germline ends. From germline, CDR1 is MDHEN and CDR2 SYDVKM. This CDR3 spans 11 amino acids. CDR3 in DNA: TGTGCCAGCCGTGGGGCAGAGACCCAGTACTTC. This codes for CASRGAETQYF.

A note on this clone: Other DNA sequences of this sample code for an identical CDR3. The rearrangement uses TRBV27 and TRBJ2-1, with TRBD2 identical over 10 bases. The CDR3 sequence is 15 residues long. Trimming took 5 bases from V and 2 from J; bases not matched to a gene: 3. Germline-derived CDR1 and CDR2 are MNHEY and SMNVEV (reference sequence). The CDR3 DNA reads TGTGCCAGCAGTAATCTAGCGGGAGCCTACAATGAGCAGTTCTTC. Protein product: CASSNLAGAYNEQFF.

This clone has a single count. The V and J genes are TRBV9 and TRBJ1-1; TRBD1 agrees at 7 bases. This CDR3 spans 17 amino acids. From germline, CDR1 is SGDLS and CDR2 YYNGEE. The trim removed 0 bases at V and 0 bases at J, leaving 8 bases unmatched. The CDR3, as DNA: TGTGCCAGCAGCGTAGTCCAGGGGGTACTTATGAACACTGAAGCTTTCTTT. Its translation is CASSVVQGVLMNTEAFF.

The chain has TRBV28 and TRBJ2-1, with D maybe TRBD2 (7 bases). Trimming pared 4 bases from V and 7 bases from J, leaving 17 bases between. The CDR3 has 15 residues. Germline assignment: CDR1 MDHEN and CDR2 SYDVKM. CDR3 sequence reads: CASSSDGGLWNEQFF. The CDR3 DNA is TGTGCCAGCAGTTCTGACGGGGGGCTTTGGAATGAGCAGTTCTTC.

The chain carries TRBV6-5 and TRBJ2-3; D may match TRBD1 or TRBD2 (5 bases each). There are 15 residues in the CDR3. Trimming stripped 2 bases from V and 6 bases from J, with 15 bases between. Germline CDR1 and CDR2: MNHEY and SVGAGI. CDR3 nucleotides: TGTGCCAGCAGTTACGGGCTACGGGGCGGGGATACGCAGTATTTT. Its translation: CASSYGLRGGDTQYF.

This rearrangement joins TRBV15 to TRBJ2-7; perhaps D is TRBD1 or TRBD2 (5 bases each). This CDR3 contains 14 residues. Germline loops: CDR1 LNHNV, CDR2 YYDKDF (reference sequence). Trimming took 1 base from V and 5 from J, leaving 12 bases between them. The CDR3 bases are TGTGCCACCAGCAGAGTTCCGGGGCCCCACGAGCAGTACTTC. Its protein product is CATSRVPGPHEQYF.

The genes are TRBV5-4 and TRBJ2-7, with 8 bases lining up with TRBD1. This CDR3 contains 13 residues. V shed 2 bases and J 4 bases; nucleotides not matched to a gene: 2. Per germline, CDR1 SGHNT and CDR2 YYREEE (reference sequence). In DNA form, the CDR3 reads TGTGCCAGCAGCTTCCGGGACAGGTACGAGCAGTACTTC. It is translated as CASSFRDRYEQYF.

The chain links TRBV28 to TRBJ1-5; D gene ambiguous. The V gene's germline CDR1 is MDHEN and CDR2 SYDVKM. Trimming removed 2 bases at V and 0 bases at J, with 8 bases between. CDR3 length: 15 amino acids. CDR3 loop: CASSLAAYSNQPQHF. CDR3 sequence (DNA): TGTGCCAGCAGTTTAGCAGCTTATAGCAATCAGCCCCAGCATTTT. Together with reference TRBV28 and TRBJ1-5, the CDR3 gives the full variable domain: DVKVTQSSRYLVKRTGEKVFLECVQDMDHENMFWYRQDPGLGLRLIYFSYDVKMKEKGDIPEGYSVSREKKERFSLILESASTNQTSMYLCASSLAAYSNQPQHFGDGTRLSIL.

The rearrangement uses TRBV29-1 and TRBJ2-5; D remains ambiguous. V lost 7 bases, J lost 5 bases, and 17 bases lay in between. The length of the CDR3 is 13 residues. The germline V gene has CDR1 SQVTM and CDR2 ANQGSEA. Here the CDR3 DNA reads TGCAGCGCCCACCCCCCGTATGGGGAGACCCAGTACTTC. This encodes CSAHPPYGETQYF.

The gene calls are TRBV7-9 and TRBJ2-7; D unclear. Germline V gene lookup returns CDR1 SEHNR and CDR2 FQNEAQ (reference sequence). Trimming left V 3 bases short and J 1 base short, with 10 bases between. This CDR3 has 14 amino acids. CDR3 coding DNA: TGTGCCAGCAGCTTTCGACTGGAATCCTACGAGCAGTACTTC. Encoded protein: CASSFRLESYEQYF.